This record looks at one TCR beta chain sequence and its context. Its ends do not fully match the called genes, so a read error is possible. The same CDR3 arises from other DNA sequences in this sample as well. This CDR3 has 16 residues. Germline CDR1 reads LGHNT; CDR2 reads FRNRAP. Clones were read by immunoSEQ multiplex PCR, and TCRdb kept only the in-frame ones, dropping some. The table records some 45,000 clones, approximately 83% of them present only once. These data originate in a study of OX40 agonist ivuxolimab in advanced cancers. Samples of blood were obtained at baseline, on cycle 4 day 1, and on cycle 7 day 1.

J is TRBJ2-2 and V is TRBV12-5; 9 bases align to TRBD2. Source: CD4+ or CD8+ T cells sorted from blood, taken in a trial of the OX40 agonist ivuxolimab. The receptor's source is an adult with an advanced solid tumor such as melanoma, head and neck, liver or kidney cancer. CDR3 in amino acids: CASGLAAGGPTGELFF. CDR3 nucleotides: TGTGCTAGTGGTTTGGCAGCGGGAGGACCCACCGGGGAGCTGTTCTTT.